What follows describes a single TCR beta chain. Its antigen specificity is not known. Within one base of it there is no much larger clone, and no base qualities were kept. Patients chosen for sequencing had shown expansion of CD8+CD57+ cells by flow cytometry. Every patient had a diagnosis of severe acquired aplastic anemia based on International Study of Aplastic Anemia and Agranulocytosis and Camitta criteria. Patients had received no therapy at the time of blood sampling. In this study, sorted CD4+ and CD8+ T cells from the blood of healthy subjects and of severe aplastic anemia patients had their TCR repertoires deep-sequenced. In the USA, patient enrollment took place under clinicaltrials.gov protocols 00001620, 01623167, 00001397, 00071045, 00081523 and 00961064. Ficoll-Paque density gradient centrifugation was used to isolate peripheral blood mononuclear cells. Before DNA extraction, CD4+ and CD8+ T cells were sorted by FACS or by magnetic beads.

The germline V gene specifies LGHNA as CDR1 and YNFKEQ as CDR2. Here V drops 8 bases and J drops 1 base, and the junction holds 11 bases not matched to any gene. Taken from cysteine to phenylalanine, the CDR3 has 16 residues. CDR3 DNA only is kept here, 48 bases in frame from base 1. This sample is drawn from a study of CD8+CD57+ T cells in acquired aplastic anemia (dated by TCRdb to the late 2010s). A note on the overall study: Extracted DNA from sorted CD4+ and CD8+ cells averaged about 3.4 ug, ranging from roughly 0.19 to 27.4 ug. A CD8+CD57+ expansion meant a frequency higher than the mean frequency seen in healthy subjects. Beyond this particular receptor, the publication reports: Around 30 CD8+ CDR3 sequences were found in both patients and controls but appeared to be highly expressed in patients and within the immunodominant clones of the patients. CD8+ Simpson's diversity did not differ significantly between patients and healthy controls (P=0.060).

Genomic DNA was used as template for profiling of TCR beta VDJ combinations and CDR3 sequences. An Illumina HiSeq 2000 was used for TCR repertoire sequencing. Per the authors' processing: Repertoire assessment relied on Simpson's diversity index, CDR3 size and DJ length profiles, and TRBV/TRBJ rearrangement plots. The immunodominant clone was defined as the most abundant DNA sequence in deep sequencing data. CDR3 amino acid sequences were screened for sharing across subjects and compared with published repertoires and the VDJdb database. The public reads were reanalyzed by TCRdb: fastp trimming at Q25, MiXCR alignment, in-frame beta chains only. CDR3 protein duplicates are merged, each entry listing the most common genes and DNA. TCRdb, rather than the study authors, made the V and J calls. The table for this sample lists about 470,000 distinct CDR3 sequences; around 32% of them were counted only once. Less than 0.85% of the sample is in the top ten clones.

The source material was sorted CD4+, CD8+, or CD8+CD57+ T cells (not recorded which) from PBMCs. The sequence was collected from a human donor with aplastic anemia. The rearrangement joined TRBV4-2 to TRBJ1-3; 7 middle bases align to TRBD1. The CDR3 region reads CASRGTGQRSGNTIYF. At the DNA level, the sequence is TGTGCCAGCCGCGGGACGGGACAGCGATCTGGAAACACCATATATTTT.